Listed here are 3 T cell receptor beta chains from one sample, sequenced in a study of radiation and T cells in renal cell carcinoma. The sample's time point: blood 2 weeks post-SBRT. Treatment of the sample: 15 Gy SBRT to primary tumor, nephrectomy 4 weeks later. Data came from immunoSEQ multiplex PCR; TCRdb stores just in-frame clones and leaves some out. Of 150,000 to 180,000 clones in the sample, 80% to 90% were seen once. The sample in question was blood, obtained from a patient whose treatment included radiotherapy and nephrectomy. These TCRs come from a woman aged 45-59 years with renal cell carcinoma.

The CDR3 region is CASSLEEREFF. CDR3 bases: TGCGCCAGCAGCTTGGAAGAGCGAGAGTTCTTC. V gene TRBV5-1 combines with J gene TRBJ2-1; D is undetermined. The CDR3 spans 11 residues. The ends were cut back, 0 bases at V and 14 bases at J, with 9 bases in the middle. Germline loops: CDR1 SGHRS, CDR2 YFSETQ.

The J gene is TRBJ2-7, the V gene TRBV4-1; TRBD1 agrees at 11 bases. This CDR3 is built from 17 residues. Unmatched junction bases numbered 14, after V lost 4 bases and J lost 6 bases. Germline CDR1 is MGHRA and CDR2 is YSYEKL. In DNA form, the CDR3 reads TGCGCCAGCAGCCGCCTAAAGGGGGTGGGACAGGGGGGCGAGCAGTACTTC. This sequence encodes CASSRLKGVGQGGEQYF.

The V gene is TRBV19, the J gene TRBJ2-1; tentatively, D is TRBD1 (5 bases). Germline lookup yields CDR1 LNHDA and CDR2 SQIVND (reference sequence). V was clipped by 5 bases and J by 0 bases, with 8 bases between them. The CDR3 spans 14 residues. The DNA for the CDR3 is TGTGCCAGTAGTCAGCAGGGCTCCTACAATGAGCAGTTCTTC. Residues: CASSQQGSYNEQFF.